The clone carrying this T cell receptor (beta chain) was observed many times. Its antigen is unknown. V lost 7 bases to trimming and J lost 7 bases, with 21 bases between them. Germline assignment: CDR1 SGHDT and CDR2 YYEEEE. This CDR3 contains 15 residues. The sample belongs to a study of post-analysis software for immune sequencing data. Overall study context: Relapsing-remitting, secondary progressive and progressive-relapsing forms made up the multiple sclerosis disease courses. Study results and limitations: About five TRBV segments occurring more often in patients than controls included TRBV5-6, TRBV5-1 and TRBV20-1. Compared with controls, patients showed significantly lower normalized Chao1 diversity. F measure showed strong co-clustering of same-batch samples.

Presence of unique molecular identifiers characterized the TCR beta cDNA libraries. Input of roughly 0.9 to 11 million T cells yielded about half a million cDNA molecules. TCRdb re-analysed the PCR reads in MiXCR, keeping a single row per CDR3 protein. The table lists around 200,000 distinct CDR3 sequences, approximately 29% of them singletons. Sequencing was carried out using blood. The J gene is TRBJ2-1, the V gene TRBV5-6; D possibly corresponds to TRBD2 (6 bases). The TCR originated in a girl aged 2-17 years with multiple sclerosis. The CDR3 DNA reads TGTGCCAGCGCCTTCGGCCGGGAGTGGTTGAATGAGCAGTTCTTC. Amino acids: CASAFGREWLNEQFF.